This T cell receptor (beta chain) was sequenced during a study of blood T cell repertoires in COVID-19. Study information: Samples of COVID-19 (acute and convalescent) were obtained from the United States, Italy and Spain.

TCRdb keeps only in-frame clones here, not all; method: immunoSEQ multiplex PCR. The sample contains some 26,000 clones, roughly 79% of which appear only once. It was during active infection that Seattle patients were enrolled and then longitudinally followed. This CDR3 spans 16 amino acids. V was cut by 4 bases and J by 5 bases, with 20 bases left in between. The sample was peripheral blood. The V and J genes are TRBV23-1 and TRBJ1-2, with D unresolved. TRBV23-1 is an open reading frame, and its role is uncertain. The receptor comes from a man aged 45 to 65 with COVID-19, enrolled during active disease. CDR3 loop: CASSPPGPGLNYGYTF. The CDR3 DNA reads TGCGCCAGCAGTCCCCCTGGCCCAGGATTGAATTATGGCTACACCTTC.